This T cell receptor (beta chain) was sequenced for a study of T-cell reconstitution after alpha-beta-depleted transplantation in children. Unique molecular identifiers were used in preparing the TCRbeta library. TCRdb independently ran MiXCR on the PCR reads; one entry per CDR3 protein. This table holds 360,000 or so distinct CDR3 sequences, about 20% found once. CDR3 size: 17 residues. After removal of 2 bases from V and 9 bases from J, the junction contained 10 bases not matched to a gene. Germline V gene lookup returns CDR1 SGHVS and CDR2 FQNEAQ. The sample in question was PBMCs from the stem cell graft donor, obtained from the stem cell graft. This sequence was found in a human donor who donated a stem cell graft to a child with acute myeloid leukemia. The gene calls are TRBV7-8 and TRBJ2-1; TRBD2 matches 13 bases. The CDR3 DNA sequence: TGTGCCAGCAGCTTAAAGTCAAGGACTAGCGGGAGAGTTGAGCAGTTCTTC. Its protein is CASSLKSRTSGRVEQFF.